This T cell receptor beta chain was documented in a study of control samples from healthy donors and cancer patients. This CDR3 region has 15 residues. V lost 1 base, J lost 5 bases, and 13 bases lay in between. Germline lookup yields CDR1 SGHTS and CDR2 YDEGEE. Only in-frame clones appear in the TCRdb table, and some are missing; sequencing was by immunoSEQ multiplex PCR. The sample shows some 94,000 clones, 85% to 90% of them seen only once. The sequence was obtained from a woman aged 50 to 65 in good health. The chain is built from TRBV5-8 and TRBJ2-1, with D possibly matching TRBD1 (6 bases). The sequencing input was blood. The CDR3 spells CASSLYNRDHNEQFF. Written as DNA, the CDR3 is TGTGCCAGCAGCTTGTATAACAGGGATCACAATGAGCAGTTCTTC.